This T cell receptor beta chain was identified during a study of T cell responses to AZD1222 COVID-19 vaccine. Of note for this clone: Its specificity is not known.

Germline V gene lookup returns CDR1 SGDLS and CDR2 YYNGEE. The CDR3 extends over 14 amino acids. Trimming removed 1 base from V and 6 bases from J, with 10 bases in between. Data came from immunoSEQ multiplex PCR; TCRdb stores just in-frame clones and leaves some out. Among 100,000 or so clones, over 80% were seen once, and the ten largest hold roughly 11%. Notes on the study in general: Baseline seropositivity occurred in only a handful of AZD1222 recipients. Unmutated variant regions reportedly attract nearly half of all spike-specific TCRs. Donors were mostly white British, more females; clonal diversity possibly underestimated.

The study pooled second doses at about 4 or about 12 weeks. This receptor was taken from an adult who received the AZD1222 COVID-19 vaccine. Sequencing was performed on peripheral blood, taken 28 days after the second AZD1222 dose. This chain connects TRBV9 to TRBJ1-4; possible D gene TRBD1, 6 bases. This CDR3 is CASSVSGADEKLFF. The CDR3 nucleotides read TGTGCCAGCAGCGTATCGGGGGCAGATGAAAAACTGTTTTTT.